This TCR beta chain was sequenced for a study of T cell responses to AZD1222 COVID-19 vaccine. The study's findings and limits: In a largely white British group with more females than males, clonal diversity was possibly underestimated. Nearly half of unique spike-specific TCRs reportedly avoided B.1.351 and B.1.1.7 mutated regions.

Details on this clone: No antigen is known for it.

The CDR3 sequence is 14 residues long. CDR1 is SGHRS and CDR2 is YFSETQ in the germline V gene. The trim removed 6 bases at V and 6 bases at J, leaving 10 bases unmatched. Libraries were prepared by immunoSEQ multiplex PCR; TCRdb keeps only in-frame clonotypes and omits some of them. Of about 140,000 clones in the sample, around 84% were seen once. The TCR was taken from an adult in good health. The sample was peripheral blood, taken on day 0 of AZD1222 vaccination. This sequence joins TRBV5-1 and TRBJ1-2, with 8 bases fitting TRBD1. For the CDR3, the DNA is TGCGCCAGCAATCAGGGGGCTGGATCCGATGGCTACACCTTC. Its protein is CASNQGAGSDGYTF.